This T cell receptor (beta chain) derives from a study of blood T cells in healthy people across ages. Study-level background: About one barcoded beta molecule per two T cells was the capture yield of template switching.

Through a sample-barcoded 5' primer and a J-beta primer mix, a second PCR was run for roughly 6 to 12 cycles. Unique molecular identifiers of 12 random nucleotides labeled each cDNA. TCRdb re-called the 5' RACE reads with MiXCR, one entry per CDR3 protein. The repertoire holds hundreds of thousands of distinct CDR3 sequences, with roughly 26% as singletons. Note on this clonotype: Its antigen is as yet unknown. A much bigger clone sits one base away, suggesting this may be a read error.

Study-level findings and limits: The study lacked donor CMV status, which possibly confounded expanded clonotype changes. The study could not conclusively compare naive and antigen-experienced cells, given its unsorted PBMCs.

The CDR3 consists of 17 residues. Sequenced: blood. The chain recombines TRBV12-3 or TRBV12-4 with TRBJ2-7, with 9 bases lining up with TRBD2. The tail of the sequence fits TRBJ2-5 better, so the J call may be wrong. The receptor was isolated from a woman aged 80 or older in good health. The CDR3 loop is CASSLALGASGEKTQYF. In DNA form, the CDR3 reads TGTGCCAGCAGTTTAGCGCTCGGGGCTAGCGGGGAAAAGACCCAGTACTTC.